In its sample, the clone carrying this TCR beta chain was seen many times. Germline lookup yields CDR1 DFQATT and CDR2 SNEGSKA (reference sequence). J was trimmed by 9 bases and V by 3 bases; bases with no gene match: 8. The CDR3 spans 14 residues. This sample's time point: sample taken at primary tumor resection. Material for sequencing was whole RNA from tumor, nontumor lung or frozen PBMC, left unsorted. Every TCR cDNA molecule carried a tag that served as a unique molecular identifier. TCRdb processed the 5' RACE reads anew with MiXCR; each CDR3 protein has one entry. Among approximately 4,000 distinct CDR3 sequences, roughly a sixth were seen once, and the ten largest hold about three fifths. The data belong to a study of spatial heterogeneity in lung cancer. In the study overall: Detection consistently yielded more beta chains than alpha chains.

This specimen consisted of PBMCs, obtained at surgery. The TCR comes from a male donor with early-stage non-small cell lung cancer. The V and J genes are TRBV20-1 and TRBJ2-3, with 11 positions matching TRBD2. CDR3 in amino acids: CSARPLAGEGTQYF. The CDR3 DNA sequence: TGCAGTGCTAGGCCACTAGCGGGGGAAGGGACGCAGTATTTT.